Below, 13 T cell receptor beta chains from the same sample are listed, as sequenced in a study of T cells in Graves' hyperthyroidism and ophthalmopathy. Using RNA transcripts as the source, TCR beta CDR3 regions were amplified. Researchers ran a first-round RT-PCR on the TCR CDR3 using the HTBI primer set. TCRdb re-derived calls from the multiplex PCR reads in MiXCR, one entry per CDR3 protein. This sample yields around 99,000 distinct CDR3 sequences, of which 16% are seen a single time; 35% to 45% belongs to the top ten. Sequencing used blood. These receptors all come from a woman between 45 and 65 years old with Graves' hyperthyroidism.

J is TRBJ2-1 and V is TRBV7-2, with D maybe TRBD2 (6 bases). CDR3 length: 15 amino acids. V was pared by 5 bases and J by 4 bases, with 15 bases between. The germline V gene encodes CDR1 SGHTA and CDR2 FQGNSA. The CDR3 coding sequence is TGTGCCAGCAGCAATGTTGGTAGCGGTTACAATGAGCAGTTCTTC. It yields the protein CASSNVGSGYNEQFF. The whole variable domain, remainder taken from reference TRBV7-2 and TRBJ2-1, is GAGVSQSPSNKVTEKGKDVELRCDPISGHTALYWYRQSLGQGLEFLIYFQGNSAPDKSGLPSDRFSAERTGGSVSTLTIQRTQQEDSAVYLCASSNVGSGYNEQFFGPGTRLTVL.

There are a few counts of this clonotype. The chain employs TRBV6-1 and TRBJ2-2; TRBD2 agrees at 13 bases. CDR1 is MNHNS, CDR2 SASEGT, per germline. V lost 5 bases and J lost 3; bases outside the gene matches: 6. This CDR3 contains 17 residues. The CDR3 loop reads CASSPGLAGRDTGELFF. In nucleotides, the CDR3 is TGTGCCAGCAGTCCGGGACTAGCGGGACGGGACACCGGGGAGCTGTTTTTT.

This clonotype appeared many times. The CDR3 here is CASSPVLADTQYF. As DNA, the CDR3 is TGTGCCAGCAGTCCAGTCCTAGCAGATACGCAGTATTTT. The chain combines TRBV6-1 with TRBJ2-3; no definite D call. V shed 5 bases and J shed 4 bases, with 10 bases lying between them. Germline CDR1 and CDR2: MNHNS and SASEGT. The CDR3 is 13 residues long.

This clonotype occurred many times. The chain is built from TRBV18 and TRBJ1-1; D is unclear. Trimming removed 4 bases from V and 6 bases from J, with 6 bases in between. The CDR3 is 11 residues long. In germline, CDR1 is KGHSH, CDR2 LQKENI. The CDR3 DNA reads as TGTGCCAGCTCACGGCCCCCTGAAGCTTTCTTT. Amino acid sequence: CASSRPPEAFF.

This clonotype has a count of ten or more. The chain is built from TRBV20-1 and TRBJ2-1; 14 bases fit TRBD2. Trimming took 6 bases from V and 7 from J; bases not matched to a gene: 8. Germline CDR1 DFQATT, CDR2 SNEGSKA (reference sequence). This CDR3 has 15 amino acids. The CDR3 here is CSAPPGTSGGNEQFF. The DNA for the CDR3 is TGCAGTGCCCCCCCCGGGACTAGCGGGGGAAATGAGCAGTTCTTC.

Ten or more counts support this clonotype. V is TRBV3-1 and J is TRBJ1-6; the match to TRBD1 covers 9 bases. Germline lookup yields CDR1 LGHDT and CDR2 YNNKEL (reference sequence). J lost 7 bases, V lost 5 bases, and 6 bases had no gene match. There are 15 residues in the CDR3. The CDR3 protein is CASSAGTGLNSPLHF. Here the CDR3 DNA reads TGTGCCAGCAGCGCGGGGACAGGGTTGAATTCACCCCTCCACTTT.

This clonotype was counted at least ten times. Written as DNA, the CDR3 is TGTGCCAGCAGCCTGGGGACAGGAGGTTCACCCCTCCACTTT. Residues: CASSLGTGGSPLHF. The chain uses TRBV7-3 and TRBJ1-6, with TRBD1 matching 8 bases. This CDR3 has 14 residues. V shed 5 bases and J 9 bases; nucleotides not matched to a gene: 6. Germline CDR1 and CDR2: SGHTA and FQGTGA.

This clonotype was recorded many times. The DNA for the CDR3 is TGTGCCAGCAGCTTAGGCACTAGCGGGACTTTAGATACGCAGTATTTT. Encoded protein: CASSLGTSGTLDTQYF. The J gene is TRBJ2-3, the V gene TRBV11-2, with TRBD2 matching 10 bases. Germline loops: CDR1 SGHAT, CDR2 FQNNGV. With 1 base clipped from V and 5 bases from J, the junction kept 6 bases outside the gene matches. The CDR3 contains 16 residues.

The CDR3 loop is CASSVVPVPTELFF. DNA of the CDR3: TGTGCCAGCAGCGTAGTTCCAGTACCTACGGAGCTGTTTTTT. This chain uses TRBV9 with TRBJ2-2; no reliable D call. V was shortened by 0 bases and J by 10 bases, with 13 bases between the two germline ends. This CDR3 region has 14 residues. Germline lookup yields CDR1 SGDLS and CDR2 YYNGEE. Together with reference TRBV9 and TRBJ2-2, the CDR3 gives the full variable domain: DSGVTQTPKHLITATGQRVTLRCSPRSGDLSVYWYQQSLDQGLQFLIQYYNGEERAKGNILERFSAQQFPDLHSELNLSSLELGDSALYFCASSVVPVPTELFFGEGSRLTVL.

This clonotype came up many times. V usage is TRBV2 and J usage is TRBJ2-3; D may be TRBD2 (6 bases). Trimming took off 1 base at V and 4 bases at J, with 9 bases between the two ends. Germline V gene sequence: CDR1 SNHLY, CDR2 FYNNEI. This CDR3 region has 14 residues. For the CDR3, the DNA is TGTGCCAGCAGTGAAGGGAGGGCCTCAGATACGCAGTATTTT. It is translated as CASSEGRASDTQYF.

The CDR3 DNA reads as TGTGCCAGCAGTCAGGGACTAGCGGGAGATAATGAGCAGTTCTTC. It codes for CASSQGLAGDNEQFF. V is TRBV13 and J is TRBJ2-1; 14 nucleotides align to TRBD2. J gave up 7 bases and V 6 bases, and 5 bases lay outside the gene matches. The CDR3 is made up of 15 amino acids. Germline CDR1 is PRHDT and CDR2 is FYEKMQ (reference sequence).

This rearrangement joins TRBV19 to TRBJ2-2; D possibly uses TRBD1 or TRBD2 (5 bases each). CDR3 size: 14 residues. V lost 6 bases and J 3 bases, leaving 11 bases between the germline ends. Germline V gene sequence: CDR1 LNHDA, CDR2 SQIVND (reference sequence). In DNA, the CDR3 is TGTGCCAGTAGCCCGGGGCATTACACCGGGGAGCTGTTTTTT. Translating gives CASSPGHYTGELFF.

The chain has TRBV5-4 and TRBJ1-2; tentatively, D is TRBD1 (6 bases). Germline V gene sequence: CDR1 SGHNT, CDR2 YYREEE (reference sequence). CDR3 length: 13 residues. V was trimmed by 2 bases and J by 7 bases, leaving 12 bases between them. The CDR3 reads CASSFEQGSGYTF. DNA for the CDR3: TGTGCCAGCAGCTTCGAACAGGGAAGTGGCTACACCTTC.